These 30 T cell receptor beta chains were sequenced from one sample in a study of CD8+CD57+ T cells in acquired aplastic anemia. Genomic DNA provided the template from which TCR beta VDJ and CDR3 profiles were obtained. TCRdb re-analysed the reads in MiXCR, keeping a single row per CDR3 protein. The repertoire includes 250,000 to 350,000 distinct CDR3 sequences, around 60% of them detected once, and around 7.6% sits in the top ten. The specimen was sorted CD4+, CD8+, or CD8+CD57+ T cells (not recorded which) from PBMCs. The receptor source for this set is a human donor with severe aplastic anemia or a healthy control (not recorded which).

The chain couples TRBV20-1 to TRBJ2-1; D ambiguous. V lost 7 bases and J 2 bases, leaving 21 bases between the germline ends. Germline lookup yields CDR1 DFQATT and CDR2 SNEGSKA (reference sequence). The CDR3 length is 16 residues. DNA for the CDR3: TGCAGTGTTGCCAGCAGCTTGGAACGGACCTACAATGAGCAGTTCTTC. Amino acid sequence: CSVASSLERTYNEQFF.

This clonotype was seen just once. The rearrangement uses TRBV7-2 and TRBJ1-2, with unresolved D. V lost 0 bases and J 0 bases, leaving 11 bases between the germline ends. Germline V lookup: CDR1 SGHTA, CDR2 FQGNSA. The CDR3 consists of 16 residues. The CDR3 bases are TGTGCCAGCAGCTTAGCTCTTGTGGAAGCTAACTATGGCTACACCTTC. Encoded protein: CASSLALVEANYGYTF.

DNA for the CDR3: TGCGCCAGCAGCCAGGGGGCGGGAGGTTTGTCCTACGAGCAGTACTTC. This codes for CASSQGAGGLSYEQYF. The chain uses TRBV4-1 and TRBJ2-7; 8 bases are shared with TRBD2. Losses at the gene ends were 3 bases for V and 1 base for J; bases not matched to a gene: 8. This CDR3 comprises 16 residues. CDR1 MGHRA and CDR2 YSYEKL come from the germline V gene.

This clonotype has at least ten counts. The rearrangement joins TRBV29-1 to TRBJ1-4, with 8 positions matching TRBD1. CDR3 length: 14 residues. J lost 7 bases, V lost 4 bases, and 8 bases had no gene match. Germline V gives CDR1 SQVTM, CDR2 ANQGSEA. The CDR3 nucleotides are TGCAGCGTTGCCTCCGGGACAGGTCTTGAAAAACTGTTTTTT. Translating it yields CSVASGTGLEKLFF.

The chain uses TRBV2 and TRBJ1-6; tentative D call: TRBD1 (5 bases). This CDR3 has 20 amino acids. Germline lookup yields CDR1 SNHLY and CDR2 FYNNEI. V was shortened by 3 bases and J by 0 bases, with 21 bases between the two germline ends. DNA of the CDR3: TGTGCCAGCAGTGAGCCGGGGGTACGAACACTAAGCTCCTATAATTCACCCCTCCACTTT. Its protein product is CASSEPGVRTLSSYNSPLHF.

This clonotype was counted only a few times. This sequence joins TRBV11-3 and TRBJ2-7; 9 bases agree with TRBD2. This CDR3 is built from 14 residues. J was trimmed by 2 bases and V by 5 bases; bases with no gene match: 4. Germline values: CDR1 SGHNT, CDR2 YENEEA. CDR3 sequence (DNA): TGTGCCAGCAGCGAGGGACTAGCCGCCTACGAGCAGTACTTC. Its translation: CASSEGLAAYEQYF.

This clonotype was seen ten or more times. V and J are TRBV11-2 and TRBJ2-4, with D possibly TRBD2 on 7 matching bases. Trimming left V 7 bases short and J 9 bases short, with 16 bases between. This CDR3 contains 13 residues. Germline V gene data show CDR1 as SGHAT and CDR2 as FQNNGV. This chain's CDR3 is CASTLGGGGIQYF. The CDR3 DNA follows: TGTGCCAGCACCTTGGGGGGGGGCGGCATTCAGTACTTC.

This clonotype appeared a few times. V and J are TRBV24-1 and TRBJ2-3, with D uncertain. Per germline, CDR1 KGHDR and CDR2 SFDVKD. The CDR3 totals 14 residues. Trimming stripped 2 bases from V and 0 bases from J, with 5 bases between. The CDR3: CATSDSDSTDTQYF. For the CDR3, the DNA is TGTGCCACCAGTGATTCGGATAGCACAGATACGCAGTATTTT.

This chain's CDR3 is CASSTGTGRNTIYF. The CDR3 DNA reads TGTGCCAGCAGTACCGGGACAGGGCGAAACACCATATATTTT. This chain links TRBV12-3 or TRBV12-4 with TRBJ1-3; 9 bases line up with TRBD1. This CDR3 has 14 amino acids. The ends lost 5 bases at V and 5 bases at J; junction bases unmatched: 4.

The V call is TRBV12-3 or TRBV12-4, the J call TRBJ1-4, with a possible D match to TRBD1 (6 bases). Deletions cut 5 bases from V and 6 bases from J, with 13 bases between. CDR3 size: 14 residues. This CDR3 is CASSLGSGDEKLFF. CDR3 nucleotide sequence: TGTGCCAGCAGTCTCGGTTCAGGGGATGAAAAACTGTTTTTT.

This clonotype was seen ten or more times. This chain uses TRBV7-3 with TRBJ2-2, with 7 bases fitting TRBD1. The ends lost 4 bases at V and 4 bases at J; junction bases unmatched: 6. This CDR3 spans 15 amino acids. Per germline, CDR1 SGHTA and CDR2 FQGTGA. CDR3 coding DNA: TGTGCCAGCAGCTCCCCACAGGGGACCACCGGGGAGCTGTTTTTT. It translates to CASSSPQGTTGELFF.

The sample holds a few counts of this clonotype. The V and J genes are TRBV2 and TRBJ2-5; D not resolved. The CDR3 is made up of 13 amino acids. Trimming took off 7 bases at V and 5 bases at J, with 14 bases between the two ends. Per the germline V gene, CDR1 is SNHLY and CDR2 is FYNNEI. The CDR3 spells CASNTASGETQYF. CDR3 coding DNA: TGTGCCAGCAATACGGCGTCTGGTGAGACCCAGTACTTC.

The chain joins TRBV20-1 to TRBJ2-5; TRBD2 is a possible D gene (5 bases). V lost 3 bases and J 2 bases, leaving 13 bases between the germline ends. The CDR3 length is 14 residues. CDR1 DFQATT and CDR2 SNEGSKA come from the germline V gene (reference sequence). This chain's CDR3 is CSASSTIRQETQYF. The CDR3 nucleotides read TGCAGTGCTAGTTCGACTATTAGACAAGAGACCCAGTACTTC.

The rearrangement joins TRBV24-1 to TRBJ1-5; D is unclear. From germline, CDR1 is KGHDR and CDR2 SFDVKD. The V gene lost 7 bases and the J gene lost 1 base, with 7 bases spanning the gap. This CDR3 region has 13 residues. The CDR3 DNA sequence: TGTGCCACCAGGCTGGGAAGCAATCAGCCCCAGCATTTT. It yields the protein CATRLGSNQPQHF.

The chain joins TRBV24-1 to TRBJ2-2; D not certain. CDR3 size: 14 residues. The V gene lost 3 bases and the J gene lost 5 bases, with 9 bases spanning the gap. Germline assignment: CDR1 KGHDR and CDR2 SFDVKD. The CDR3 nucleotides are TGTGCCACCAGTGATCCGGACCGGACCGGGGAGCTGTTTTTT. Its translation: CATSDPDRTGELFF.

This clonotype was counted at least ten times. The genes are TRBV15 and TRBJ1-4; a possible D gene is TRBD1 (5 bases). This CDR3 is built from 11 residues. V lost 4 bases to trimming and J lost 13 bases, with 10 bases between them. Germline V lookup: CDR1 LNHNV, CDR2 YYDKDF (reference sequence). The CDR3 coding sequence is TGTGCCACCAGCACGGGGGGAGGACTGTTTTTT. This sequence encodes CATSTGGGLFF. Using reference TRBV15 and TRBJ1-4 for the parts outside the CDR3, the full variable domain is DAMVIQNPRYQVTQFGKPVTLSCSQTLNHNVMYWYQQKSSQAPKLLFHYYDKDFNNEADTPDNFQSRRPNTSFCFLDIRSPGLGDTAMYLCATSTGGGLFFGSGTQLSVL.

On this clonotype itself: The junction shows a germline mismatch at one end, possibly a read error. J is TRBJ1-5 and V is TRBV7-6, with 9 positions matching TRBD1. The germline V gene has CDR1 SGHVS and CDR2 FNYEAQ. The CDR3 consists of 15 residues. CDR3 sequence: CASSLEGQGNQPQHF. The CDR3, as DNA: TGTGCCAGCAGCTTAGAGGGACAGGGCAACCAGCCCCAGCATTTT.

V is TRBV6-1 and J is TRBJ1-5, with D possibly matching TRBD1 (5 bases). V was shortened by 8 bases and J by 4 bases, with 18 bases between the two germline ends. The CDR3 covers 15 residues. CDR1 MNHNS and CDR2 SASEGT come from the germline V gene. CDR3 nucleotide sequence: TGTGCCAGCGGGAGCAGGGCGGAGGGGAATCAGCCCCAGCATTTT. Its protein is CASGSRAEGNQPQHF.

CDR3 residues: CASSPAKGGLGEQYF. The CDR3 DNA reads as TGTGCCAGCAGCCCTGCGAAGGGGGGCTTGGGCGAGCAGTACTTC. V and J are TRBV28 and TRBJ2-7; either TRBD1 or TRBD2 may fit D (6 bases each). Deletions cut 6 bases from V and 6 bases from J, with 21 bases between. From germline, CDR1 is MDHEN and CDR2 SYDVKM. This CDR3 is 15 amino acids long.

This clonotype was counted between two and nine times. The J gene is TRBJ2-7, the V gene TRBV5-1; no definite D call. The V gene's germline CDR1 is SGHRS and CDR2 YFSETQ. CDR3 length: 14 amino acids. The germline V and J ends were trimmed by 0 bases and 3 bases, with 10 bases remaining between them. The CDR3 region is CASSLAMADYEQYF. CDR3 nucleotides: TGCGCCAGCAGCTTGGCCATGGCAGACTACGAGCAGTACTTC.

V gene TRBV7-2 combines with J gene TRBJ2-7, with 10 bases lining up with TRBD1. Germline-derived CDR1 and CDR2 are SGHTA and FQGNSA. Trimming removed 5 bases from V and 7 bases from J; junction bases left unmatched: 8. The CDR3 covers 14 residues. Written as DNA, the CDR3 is TGTGCCAGCAGCAACCGACAGGGGGCGCGGGAGCAGTACTTC. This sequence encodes CASSNRQGAREQYF.

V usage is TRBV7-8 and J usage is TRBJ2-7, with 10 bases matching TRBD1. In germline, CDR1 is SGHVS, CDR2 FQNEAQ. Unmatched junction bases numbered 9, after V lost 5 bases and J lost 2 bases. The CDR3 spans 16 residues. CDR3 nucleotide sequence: TGTGCCAGCAGCCCCGTCGACAGGGGGCCCACCTACGAGCAGTACTTC. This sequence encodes CASSPVDRGPTYEQYF.

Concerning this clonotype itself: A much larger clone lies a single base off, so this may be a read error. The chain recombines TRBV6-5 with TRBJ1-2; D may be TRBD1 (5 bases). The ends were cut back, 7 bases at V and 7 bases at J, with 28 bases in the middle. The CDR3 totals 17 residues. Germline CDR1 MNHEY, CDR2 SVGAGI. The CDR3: CASTLAGGAGSAFGYTF. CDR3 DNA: TGTGCCAGCACCCTCGCCGGAGGGGCAGGCAGCGCTTTTGGCTACACCTTC.

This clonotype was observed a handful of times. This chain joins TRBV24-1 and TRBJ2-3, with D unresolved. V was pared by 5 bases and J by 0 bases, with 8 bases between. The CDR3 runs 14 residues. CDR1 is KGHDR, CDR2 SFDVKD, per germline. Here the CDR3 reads CATSGSGSTDTQYF. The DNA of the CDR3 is TGTGCCACCAGTGGGTCGGGTAGCACAGATACGCAGTATTTT.

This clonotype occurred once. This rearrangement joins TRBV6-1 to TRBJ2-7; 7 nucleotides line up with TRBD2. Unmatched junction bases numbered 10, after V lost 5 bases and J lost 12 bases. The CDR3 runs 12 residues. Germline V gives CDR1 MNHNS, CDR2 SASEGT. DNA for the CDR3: TGTGCCAGCAGTTACGCGGGAGCGGACGTGTACTTC. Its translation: CASSYAGADVYF.

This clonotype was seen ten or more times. The CDR3 sequence is CASSFAGTFTDTQYF. CDR3 bases: TGTGCCAGCAGTTTTGCGGGAACTTTCACAGATACGCAGTATTTT. The rearrangement uses TRBV12-3 or TRBV12-4 and TRBJ2-3; TRBD2 is a possible D gene (6 bases). CDR3 length: 15 residues. V was cut by 3 bases and J by 2 bases, with 12 bases left in between.

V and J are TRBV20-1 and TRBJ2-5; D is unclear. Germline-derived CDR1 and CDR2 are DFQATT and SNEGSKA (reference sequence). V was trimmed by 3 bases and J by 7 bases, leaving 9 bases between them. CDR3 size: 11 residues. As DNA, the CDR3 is TGCAGTGCTAGTATTACGGGGACCCAGTACTTC. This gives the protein CSASITGTQYF.

CDR3 coding DNA: TGTGCCAGCAGTGAATTCTGGGGGAACACTGAAGCTTTCTTT. It codes for CASSEFWGNTEAFF. The chain links TRBV25-1 to TRBJ1-1; D ambiguous. V was clipped by 1 base and J by 1 base, with 7 bases between them. Germline-derived CDR1 and CDR2 are MGHDK and SYGVNS. This CDR3 spans 14 amino acids.

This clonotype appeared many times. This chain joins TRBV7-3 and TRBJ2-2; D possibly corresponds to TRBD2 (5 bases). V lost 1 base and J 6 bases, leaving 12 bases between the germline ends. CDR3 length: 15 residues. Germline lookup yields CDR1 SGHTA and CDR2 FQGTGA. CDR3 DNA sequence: TGTGCCAGCAGCTTAATCCCGGGGTTCCCCGGGGAGCTGTTTTTT. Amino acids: CASSLIPGFPGELFF.

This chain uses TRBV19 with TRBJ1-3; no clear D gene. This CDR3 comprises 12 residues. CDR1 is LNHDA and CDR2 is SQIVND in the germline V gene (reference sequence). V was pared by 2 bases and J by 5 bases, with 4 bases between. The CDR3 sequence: CASSISRNTIYF. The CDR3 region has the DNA TGTGCCAGTAGTATAAGCCGAAACACCATATATTTT.